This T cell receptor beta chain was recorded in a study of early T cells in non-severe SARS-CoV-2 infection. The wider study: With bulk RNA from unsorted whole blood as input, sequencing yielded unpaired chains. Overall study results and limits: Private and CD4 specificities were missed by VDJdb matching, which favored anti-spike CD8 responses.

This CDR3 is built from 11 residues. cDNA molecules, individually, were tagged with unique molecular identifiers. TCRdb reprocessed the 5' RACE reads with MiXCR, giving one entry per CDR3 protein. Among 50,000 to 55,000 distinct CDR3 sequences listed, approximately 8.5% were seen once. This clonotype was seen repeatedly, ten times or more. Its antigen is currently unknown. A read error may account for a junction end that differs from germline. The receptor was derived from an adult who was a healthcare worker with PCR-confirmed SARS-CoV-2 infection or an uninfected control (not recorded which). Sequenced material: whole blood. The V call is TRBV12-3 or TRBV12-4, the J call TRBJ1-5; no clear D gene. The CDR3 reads CASSFGDVPNF. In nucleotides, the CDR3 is TGTGCCAGCAGTTTCGGAGACGTACCGAATTTT.